The present entry profiles one TCR beta chain with its context. Germline V gives CDR1 SGHRS, CDR2 YFSETQ. The CDR3 totals 15 residues. V dropped 1 base and J dropped 4 bases, with 13 bases sitting between them. The data stem from a study of technical replicates of blood from four donors. The data were produced by immunoSEQ multiplex PCR, yet TCRdb's version contains in-frame clones alone and is incomplete. This table has about 73,000 clones, 93% appearing once. The specimen sequenced was T cells isolated from PBMCs. The sequence was obtained from a human donor in good health. The J gene is TRBJ2-3, the V gene TRBV5-1, with a weak D call TRBD2 (5 bases). The CDR3 region is CASSLIGSVADTQYF. As DNA, the CDR3 is TGCGCCAGCAGCTTGATAGGTAGCGTAGCAGATACGCAGTATTTT.